In this sample, the clone carrying this T cell receptor (beta chain) turned up many times. Antigen specificity is unknown. Amplification of TCR beta CDR3 regions was performed using RNA transcripts as template. The HTBI primer set served for first-round RT-PCR of the TCR CDR3. TCRdb processed the multiplex PCR reads anew with MiXCR; each CDR3 protein has one entry. Of 400,000 or so distinct CDR3 sequences listed, around 15% were seen once; the top ten hold about 21%. Ophthalmopathy patients had moderate-to-severe active disease, CAS ≥3, NOSPECS ≥4, and disease duration under 3 months. Not enrolled were patients with uncontrolled infection, other autoimmune disease, pregnancy or lactation. These data are taken from a study of T cells in Graves' hyperthyroidism and ophthalmopathy. Germline loops: CDR1 SGHTS, CDR2 YDEGEE. The CDR3 has 15 amino acids. Trimming cost V 1 base and J 5 bases; bases outside gene matches: 7.

Overall study results and limits: The majority of expanded thyroid clonotypes above 0.001 also appeared in blood. Ophthalmopathy was model-predicted a median roughly six months pre-onset.

The sequence was obtained from a woman aged 55-70 years with Graves' ophthalmopathy. V gene TRBV5-8 combines with J gene TRBJ2-5, with 8 bases that match TRBD2. The sequenced sample was blood. CDR3 bases: TGTGCCAGCAGCTTGACGGGGGGGGCAGGGGAGACCCAGTACTTC. Amino acid sequence: CASSLTGGAGETQYF.